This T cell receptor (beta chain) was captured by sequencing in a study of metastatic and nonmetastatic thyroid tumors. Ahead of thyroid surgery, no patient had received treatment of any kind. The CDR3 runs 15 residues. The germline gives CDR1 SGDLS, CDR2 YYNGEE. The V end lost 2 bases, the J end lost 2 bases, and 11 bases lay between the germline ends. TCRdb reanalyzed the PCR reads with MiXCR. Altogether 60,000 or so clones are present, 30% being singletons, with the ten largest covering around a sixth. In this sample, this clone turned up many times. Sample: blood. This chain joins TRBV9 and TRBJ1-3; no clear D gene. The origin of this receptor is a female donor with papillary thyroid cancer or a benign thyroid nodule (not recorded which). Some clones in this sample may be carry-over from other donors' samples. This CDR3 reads CASSVEAGTGNTIYF. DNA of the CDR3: TGTGCCAGCAGCGTTGAGGCGGGTACTGGAAACACCATATATTTT. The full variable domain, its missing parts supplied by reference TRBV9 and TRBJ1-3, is DSGVTQTPKHLITATGQRVTLRCSPRSGDLSVYWYQQSLDQGLQFLIQYYNGEERAKGNILERFSAQQFPDLHSELNLSSLELGDSALYFCASSVEAGTGNTIYFGEGSWLTVV.